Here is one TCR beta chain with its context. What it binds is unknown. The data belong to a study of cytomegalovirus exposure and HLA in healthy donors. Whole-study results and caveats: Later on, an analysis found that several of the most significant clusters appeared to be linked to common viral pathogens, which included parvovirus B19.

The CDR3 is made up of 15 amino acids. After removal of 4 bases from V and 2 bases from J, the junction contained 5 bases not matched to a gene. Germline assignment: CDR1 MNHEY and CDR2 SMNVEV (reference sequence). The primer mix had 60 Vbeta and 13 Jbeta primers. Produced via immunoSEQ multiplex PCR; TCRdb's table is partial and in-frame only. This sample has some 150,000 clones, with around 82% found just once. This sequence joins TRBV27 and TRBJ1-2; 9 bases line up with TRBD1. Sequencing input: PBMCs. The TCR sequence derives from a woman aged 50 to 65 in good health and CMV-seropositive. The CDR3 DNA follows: TGTGCCAGCAGTTCGCCTGGGACAGGGAACTATGGCTACACCTTC. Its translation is CASSSPGTGNYGYTF.